A selection of T cell receptor beta chains follows, all from one sample in a study of T-cell reconstitution after alpha-beta-depleted transplantation in children. TCRdb passed the PCR reads through MiXCR, listing each CDR3 protein once. Of just over 350,000 distinct CDR3 sequences in the sample, about an eighth are singletons; the top ten hold around 4.1%. Source: PBMCs, taken from the stem cell graft. These receptors were taken from a human donor who donated a stem cell graft to a child with Fanconi anemia. CDR3s include the opening cysteine and the closing phenylalanine or tryptophan. D genes are given only for firm matches. A row's size may be missing; if present it is once, few, many or a size class.

V,D,J,size,DNA,CDR3
TRBV4-3,NA,TRBJ2-7,NA,TGCGCCAGCAGCCGAGACATTAGCTCCTACGAGCAGTACTTC,CASSRDISSYEQYF
TRBV3-1,NA,TRBJ1-6,few,TGTGCCAGCAGCCGGGACATGGGGAATTCACCCCTCCACTTT,CASSRDMGNSPLHF
TRBV28,TRBD1,TRBJ2-4,few,TGTGCCAGCAGTTATCCTACCGGGACAGGGAACATTCAGTACTTC,CASSYPTGTGNIQYF
TRBV5-5,NA,TRBJ1-3,many,TGTGCCAGCAGCTTAGACAACGTTGGAAACACCATATATTTT,CASSLDNVGNTIYF
TRBV5-6,NA,TRBJ1-1,many,TGTGCCAGCAGCTTAGCAGGGAGGAGGACTGAAGCTTTCTTT,CASSLAGRRTEAFF
TRBV28,TRBD1,TRBJ1-2,many,TGTGCCAGCAGTTCTGGACAGGGGGCATATGGCTACACCTTC,CASSSGQGAYGYTF
TRBV28,NA,TRBJ1-1,NA,TGTGCCAGCGGCACCCGAGGGAACACTGAAGCTTTCTTT,CASGTRGNTEAFF
TRBV29-1,NA,TRBJ2-5,many,TGCAGCGTTGGGTTTGAGAGGGTCGCTTGGGAGACCCAGTACTTC,CSVGFERVAWETQYF
TRBV5-1,NA,TRBJ2-6,NA,TGCGCCAGCAGCTTTACCGGCGGGGCCAACGTCCTGACTTTC,CASSFTGGANVLTF
TRBV5-5,TRBD1,TRBJ2-7,NA,TGTGCCAGCAGCTCGATCGGGACAGGGGACGAGCAGTACTTC,CASSSIGTGDEQYF
TRBV29-1,TRBD2,TRBJ2-7,many,TGCAGCGTTCTGAAACTAGCGGGGGTGTCCTACGAGCAGTACTTC,CSVLKLAGVSYEQYF
TRBV5-1,NA,TRBJ2-1,many,TGCGCCAGCAGCATCGGGACACGCAATGAGCAGTTCTTC,CASSIGTRNEQFF
TRBV20-1,NA,TRBJ2-7,NA,TGCAGTGCTAGAGTAGGGAGGCGGACGATCTACGAGCAGTACTTC,CSARVGRRTIYEQYF
TRBV29-1,NA,TRBJ2-2,NA,TGCAGCGTCGGACATAACACCGGGGAGCTGTTTTTT,CSVGHNTGELFF
TRBV7-2,TRBD1,TRBJ1-2,NA,TGTGCCAGCAGCTCCCGGCGGACAGGATATGGCTACACCTTC,CASSSRRTGYGYTF
TRBV7-8,TRBD1,TRBJ1-4,NA,TGTGCCAGCAGCCCCCAGGACAGGGCCCTGTTTTTT,CASSPQDRALFF
TRBV5-1,NA,TRBJ2-3,NA,TGCGCCAGCCGCCTTGCGGCTTCTTCGTCAGATACGCAGTATTTT,CASRLAASSSDTQYF
TRBV5-5,NA,TRBJ2-4,NA,TGTGCCAGCAGCCCTTTGGGGGCAGGGGCCAAAAACATTCAGTACTTC,CASSPLGAGAKNIQYF
TRBV20-1,NA,TRBJ2-7,few,TGCAGTGCTAGTCGCCTCTACGAGCAGTACTTC,CSASRLYEQYF
TRBV3-1,TRBD1,TRBJ1-6,NA,TGTGCCAGCAGGACAGGGGAGGATTCACCCCTCCACTTT,CASRTGEDSPLHF
TRBV4-3,NA,TRBJ2-1,NA,TGCGCCAGCAGCCCATCGATAGTGTACAATGAGCAGTTCTTC,CASSPSIVYNEQFF
TRBV18,NA,TRBJ2-1,few,TGTGCCAGCTCACTCCGGGACGTCAATGAGCAGTTCTTC,CASSLRDVNEQFF
TRBV27,TRBD1,TRBJ1-5,few,TGTGCCAGCAGAAGACAGGGAAGCAATCAGCCCCAGCATTTT,CASRRQGSNQPQHF
TRBV5-1,TRBD1,TRBJ2-5,few,TGCGCCAGCACACAAACAGGGGCGCCGGGTGAGACCCAGTACTTC,CASTQTGAPGETQYF
TRBV27,NA,TRBJ2-1,many,TGTGCCAGCAGTTTATTTCGGTCGGCTGACTCCTACAATGAGCAGTTCTTC,CASSLFRSADSYNEQFF
TRBV7-9,TRBD1,TRBJ1-1,many,TGTGCCAGCAGCGCGAGGGACAGGGGTTTCGAAGCTTTCTTT,CASSARDRGFEAFF
TRBV14,TRBD1,TRBJ1-6,few,TGTGCCAGCAGCCTTCTTGGGGACAGAAATTCACCCCTCCACTTT,CASSLLGDRNSPLHF